Sequencing of this TCR beta chain was carried out in a study of OX40 agonist ivuxolimab in advanced cancers. Overall study results and limits: On average, CD8+ T cells showed a greater number of expanded clones than CD4+.

This clone is a singleton in its sample. Its specificity is not known. Patients who had autoimmune disease history or got systemic immunosuppression were left out. Some clones are missing from TCRdb's copy, which holds only in-frame ones; the method was immunoSEQ multiplex PCR. The top ten hold 1.8% of the sample, which has tens of thousands of clones, around 87% seen once. The CDR3 has 19 residues. Germline V gene sequence: CDR1 SGHAT, CDR2 FQNNGV. V dropped 2 bases and J dropped 2; count of bases not matched to a gene: 16. The rearrangement uses TRBV11-2 and TRBJ2-3; 7 nucleotides line up with TRBD2. Sequenced here: CD4+ or CD8+ T cells sorted from blood, sampled in a trial of the OX40 agonist ivuxolimab. The TCR was taken from an adult with an advanced solid tumor such as melanoma, head and neck, liver or kidney cancer. CDR3 protein: CASSLPLFSGLGSTDTQYF. The CDR3 region has the DNA TGTGCCAGCAGCTTACCCCTCTTCTCCGGACTAGGATCCACAGATACGCAGTATTTT. Full variable domain (rest looked up from reference TRBV11-2 and TRBJ2-3): EAGVAQSPRYKIIEKRQSVAFWCNPISGHATLYWYQQILGQGPKLLIQFQNNGVVDDSQLPKDRFSAERLKGVDSTLKIQPAKLEDSAVYLCASSLPLFSGLGSTDTQYFGPGTRLTVL.